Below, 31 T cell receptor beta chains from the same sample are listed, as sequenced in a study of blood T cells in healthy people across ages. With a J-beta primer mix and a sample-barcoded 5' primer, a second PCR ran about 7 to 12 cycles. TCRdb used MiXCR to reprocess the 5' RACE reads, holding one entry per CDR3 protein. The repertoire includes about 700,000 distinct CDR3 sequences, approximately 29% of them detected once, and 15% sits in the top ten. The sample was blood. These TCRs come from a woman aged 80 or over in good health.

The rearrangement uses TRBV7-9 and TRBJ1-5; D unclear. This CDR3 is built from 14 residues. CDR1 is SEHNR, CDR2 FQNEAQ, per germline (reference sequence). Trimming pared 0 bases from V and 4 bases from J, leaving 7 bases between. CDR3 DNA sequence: TGTGCCAGCAGCTTAGCGCTCTCAAATCAGCCCCAGCATTTT. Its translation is CASSLALSNQPQHF.

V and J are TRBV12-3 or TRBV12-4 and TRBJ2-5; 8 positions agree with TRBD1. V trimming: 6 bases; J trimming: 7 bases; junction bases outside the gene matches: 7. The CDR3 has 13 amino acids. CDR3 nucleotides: TGTGCCAGCAGCCCGGACAGGGTGGGGACCCAGTACTTC. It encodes CASSPDRVGTQYF.

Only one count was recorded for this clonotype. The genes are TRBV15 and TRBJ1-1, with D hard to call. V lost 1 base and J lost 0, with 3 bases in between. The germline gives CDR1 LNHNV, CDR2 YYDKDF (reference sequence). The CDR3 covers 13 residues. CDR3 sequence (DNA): TGTGCCACCAGCAGAGTCCTGAACACTGAAGCTTTCTTT. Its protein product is CATSRVLNTEAFF.

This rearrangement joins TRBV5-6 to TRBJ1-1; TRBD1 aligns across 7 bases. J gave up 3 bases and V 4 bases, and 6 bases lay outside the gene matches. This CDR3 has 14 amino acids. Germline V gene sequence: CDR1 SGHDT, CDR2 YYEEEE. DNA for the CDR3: TGTGCCAGCAGCCGACAGGGTGTAGACACTGAAGCTTTCTTT. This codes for CASSRQGVDTEAFF.

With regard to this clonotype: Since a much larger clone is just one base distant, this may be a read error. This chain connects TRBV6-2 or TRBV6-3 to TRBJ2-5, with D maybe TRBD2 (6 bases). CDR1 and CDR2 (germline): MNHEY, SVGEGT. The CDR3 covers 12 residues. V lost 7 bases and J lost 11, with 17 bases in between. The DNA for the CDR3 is TGTGCCAGCAACCAAGGGACGGGGGAGCAGTACTTC. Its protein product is CASNQGTGEQYF.

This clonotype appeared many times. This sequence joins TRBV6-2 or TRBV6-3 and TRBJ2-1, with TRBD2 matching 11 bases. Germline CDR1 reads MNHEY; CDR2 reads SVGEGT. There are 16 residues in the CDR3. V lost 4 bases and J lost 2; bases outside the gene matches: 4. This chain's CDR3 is CASSFLAGGPYNEQFF. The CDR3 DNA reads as TGTGCCAGCAGTTTCCTAGCGGGGGGCCCCTACAATGAGCAGTTCTTC.

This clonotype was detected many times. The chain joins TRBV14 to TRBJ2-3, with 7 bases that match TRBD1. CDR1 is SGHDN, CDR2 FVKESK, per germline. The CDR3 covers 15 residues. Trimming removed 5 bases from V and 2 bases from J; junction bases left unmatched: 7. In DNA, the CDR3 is TGTGCCAGCAGCTCCCGGACAGGATACACAGATACGCAGTATTTT. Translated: CASSSRTGYTDTQYF. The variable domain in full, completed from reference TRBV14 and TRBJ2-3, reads EAGVTQFPSHSVIEKGQTVTLRCDPISGHDNLYWYRRVMGKEIKFLLHFVKESKQDESGMPNNRFLAERTGGTYSTLKVQPAELEDSGVYFCASSSRTGYTDTQYFGPGTRLTVL.

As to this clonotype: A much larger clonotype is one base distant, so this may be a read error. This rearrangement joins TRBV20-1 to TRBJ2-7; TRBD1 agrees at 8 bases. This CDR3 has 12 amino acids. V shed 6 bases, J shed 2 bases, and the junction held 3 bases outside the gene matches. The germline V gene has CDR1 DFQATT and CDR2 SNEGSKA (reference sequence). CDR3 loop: CSAQGAPYEQYF. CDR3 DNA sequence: TGCAGTGCCCAGGGGGCCCCCTACGAGCAGTACTTC.

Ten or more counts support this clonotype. CDR3 DNA sequence: TGTGCCAGCAGCTCCTCTAGGGGGGCCCGCACAGATACGCAGTATTTT. Protein product: CASSSSRGARTDTQYF. The rearrangement uses TRBV5-6 and TRBJ2-3, with D perhaps matching TRBD1 or TRBD2 (6 bases each). The CDR3 covers 16 residues. With 3 bases removed from V and 1 base from J, the gap between germline ends came to 15 bases. Germline values: CDR1 SGHDT, CDR2 YYEEEE.

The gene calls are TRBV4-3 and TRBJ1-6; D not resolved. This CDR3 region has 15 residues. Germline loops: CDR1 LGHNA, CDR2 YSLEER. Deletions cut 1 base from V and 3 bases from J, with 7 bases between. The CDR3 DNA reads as TGCGCCAGCAGCCAAGCGGAGGGCTATAATTCACCCCTCCACTTT. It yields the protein CASSQAEGYNSPLHF.

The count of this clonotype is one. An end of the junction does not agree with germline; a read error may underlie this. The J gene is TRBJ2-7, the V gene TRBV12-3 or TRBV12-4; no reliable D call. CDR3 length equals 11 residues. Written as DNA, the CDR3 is TGCGCCAGCAGTTTGACCCAAACCCAGTACTTC. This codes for CASSLTQTQYF.

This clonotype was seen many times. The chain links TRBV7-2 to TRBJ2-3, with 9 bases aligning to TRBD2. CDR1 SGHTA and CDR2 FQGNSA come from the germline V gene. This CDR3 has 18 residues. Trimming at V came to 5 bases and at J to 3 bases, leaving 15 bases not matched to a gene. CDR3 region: CASSPTRASGVKTDTQYF. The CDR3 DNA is TGTGCCAGCAGCCCCACACGGGCTAGCGGGGTTAAAACAGATACGCAGTATTTT.

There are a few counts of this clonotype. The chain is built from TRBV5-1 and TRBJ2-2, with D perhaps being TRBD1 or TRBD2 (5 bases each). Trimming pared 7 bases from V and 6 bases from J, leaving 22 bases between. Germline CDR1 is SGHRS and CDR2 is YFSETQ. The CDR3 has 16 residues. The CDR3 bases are TGCGCCAGCCGACCCGGGGCCCCGCCCCACGCCGGGGAGCTGTTTTTT. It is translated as CASRPGAPPHAGELFF.

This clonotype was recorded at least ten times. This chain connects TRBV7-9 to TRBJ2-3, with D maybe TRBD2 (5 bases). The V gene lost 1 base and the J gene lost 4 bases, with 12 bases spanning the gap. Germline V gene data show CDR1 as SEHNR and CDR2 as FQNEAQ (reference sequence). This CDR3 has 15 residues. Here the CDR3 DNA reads TGTGCCAGCAGCTTAGAAAGAGGGCGGGCAGATACGCAGTATTTT. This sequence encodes CASSLERGRADTQYF.

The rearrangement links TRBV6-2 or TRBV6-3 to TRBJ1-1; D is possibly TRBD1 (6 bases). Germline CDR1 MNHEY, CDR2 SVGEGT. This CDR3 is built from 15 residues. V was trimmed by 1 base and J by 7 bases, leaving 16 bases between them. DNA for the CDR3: TGTGCCAGCAGTTACTTCATGGCAGGGGCGTTTGAAGCTTTCTTT. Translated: CASSYFMAGAFEAFF.

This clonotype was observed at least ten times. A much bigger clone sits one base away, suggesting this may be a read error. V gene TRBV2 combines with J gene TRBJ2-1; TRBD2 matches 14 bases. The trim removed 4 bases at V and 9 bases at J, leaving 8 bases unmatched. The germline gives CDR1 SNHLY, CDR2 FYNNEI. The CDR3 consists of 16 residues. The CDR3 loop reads CASSAPTSGGGSEQFF. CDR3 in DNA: TGTGCCAGCAGTGCCCCGACTAGCGGGGGGGGGAGTGAGCAGTTCTTC.

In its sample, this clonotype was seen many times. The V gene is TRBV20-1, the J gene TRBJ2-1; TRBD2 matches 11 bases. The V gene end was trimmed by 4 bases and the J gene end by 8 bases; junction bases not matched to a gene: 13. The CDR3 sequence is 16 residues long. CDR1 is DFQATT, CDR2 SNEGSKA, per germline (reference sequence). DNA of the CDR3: TGCAGTGCTATGGCTAGCGGGGGGCATAGATTTGATGAGCAGTTCTTC. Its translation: CSAMASGGHRFDEQFF.

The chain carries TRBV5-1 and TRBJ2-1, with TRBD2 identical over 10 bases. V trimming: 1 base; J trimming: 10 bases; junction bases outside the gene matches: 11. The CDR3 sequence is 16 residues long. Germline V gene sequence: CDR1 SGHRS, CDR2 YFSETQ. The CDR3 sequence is CASSLPSGGIGREQFF. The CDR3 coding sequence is TGCGCCAGCAGCTTGCCTAGCGGGGGAATCGGTAGGGAGCAGTTCTTC.

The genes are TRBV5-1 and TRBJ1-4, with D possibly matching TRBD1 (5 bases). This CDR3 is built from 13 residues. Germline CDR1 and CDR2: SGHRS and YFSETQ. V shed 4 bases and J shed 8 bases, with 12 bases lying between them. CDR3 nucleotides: TGCGCCAGCAGCCGCGGGACGGCAGAAAAACTGTTTTTT. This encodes CASSRGTAEKLFF.

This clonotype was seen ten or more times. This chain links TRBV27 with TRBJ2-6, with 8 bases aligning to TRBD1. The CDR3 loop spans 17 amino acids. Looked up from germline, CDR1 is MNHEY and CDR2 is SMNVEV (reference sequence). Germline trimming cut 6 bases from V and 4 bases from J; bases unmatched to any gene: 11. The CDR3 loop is CASSPGQGPGGANVLTF. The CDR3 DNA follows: TGTGCCAGCAGCCCCGGACAGGGTCCAGGGGGGGCCAACGTCCTGACTTTC.

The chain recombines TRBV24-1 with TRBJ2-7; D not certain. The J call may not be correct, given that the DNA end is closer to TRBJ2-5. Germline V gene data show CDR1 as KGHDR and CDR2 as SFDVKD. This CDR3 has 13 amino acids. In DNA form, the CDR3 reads TGTGCCACCAGTGGAGACTACCAAGAGACCCAGTACTTC. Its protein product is CATSGDYQETQYF.

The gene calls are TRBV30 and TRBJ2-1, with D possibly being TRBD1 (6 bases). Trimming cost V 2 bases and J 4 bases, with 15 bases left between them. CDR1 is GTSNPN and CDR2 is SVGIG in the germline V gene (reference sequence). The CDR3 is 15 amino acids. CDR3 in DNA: TGTGCCTGGAGTCCCGGACAGCTTAGATACAATGAGCAGTTCTTC. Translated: CAWSPGQLRYNEQFF.

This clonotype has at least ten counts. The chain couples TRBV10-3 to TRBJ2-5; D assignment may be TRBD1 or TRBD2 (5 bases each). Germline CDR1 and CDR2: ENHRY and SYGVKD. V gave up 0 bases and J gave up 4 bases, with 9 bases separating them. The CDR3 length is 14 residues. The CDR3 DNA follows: TGTGCCATCAGTGAGTCGAGGGGCGCAGAGACCCAGTACTTC. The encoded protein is CAISESRGAETQYF.

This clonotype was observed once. The CDR3 DNA reads as TGTGCCAGCGGTAAATGGGCAGCTAACTATGGCTACACCTTC. Encoded protein: CASGKWAANYGYTF. This sequence joins TRBV12-3 or TRBV12-4 and TRBJ1-2; D is unclear. The CDR3 is made up of 14 amino acids. The V end was cut by 8 bases, the J end by 0 bases, with 13 bases between.

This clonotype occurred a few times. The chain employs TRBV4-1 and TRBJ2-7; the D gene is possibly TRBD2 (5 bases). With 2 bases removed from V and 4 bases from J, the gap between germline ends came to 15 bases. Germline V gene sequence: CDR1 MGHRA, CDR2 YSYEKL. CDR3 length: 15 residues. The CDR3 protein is CASSQFPGSPYEQYF. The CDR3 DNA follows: TGCGCCAGCAGCCAATTCCCGGGGTCCCCTTACGAGCAGTACTTC.

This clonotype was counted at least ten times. The CDR3 sequence: CASSTGFEQFF. CDR3 nucleotides: TGTGCCAGCAGCACAGGGTTTGAGCAGTTCTTC. The chain carries TRBV12-3 or TRBV12-4 and TRBJ2-1; possibly TRBD1 for D (6 bases). The V gene lost 6 bases and the J gene lost 9 bases, with 9 bases spanning the gap. There are 11 residues in the CDR3.

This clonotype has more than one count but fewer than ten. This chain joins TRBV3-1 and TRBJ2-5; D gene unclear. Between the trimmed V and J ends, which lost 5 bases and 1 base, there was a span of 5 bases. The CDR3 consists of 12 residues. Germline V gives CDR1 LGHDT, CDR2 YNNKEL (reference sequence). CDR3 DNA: TGTGCCAGCAGCGTCAGCCAAGAGACCCAGTACTTC. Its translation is CASSVSQETQYF.

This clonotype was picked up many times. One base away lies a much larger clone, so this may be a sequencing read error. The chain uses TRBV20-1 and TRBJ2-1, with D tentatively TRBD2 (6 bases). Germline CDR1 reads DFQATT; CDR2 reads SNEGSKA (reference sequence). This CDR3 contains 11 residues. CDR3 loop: CRARRGNEQFF. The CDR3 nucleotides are TGCAGGGCCCGGCGGGGCAATGAGCAGTTCTTC.

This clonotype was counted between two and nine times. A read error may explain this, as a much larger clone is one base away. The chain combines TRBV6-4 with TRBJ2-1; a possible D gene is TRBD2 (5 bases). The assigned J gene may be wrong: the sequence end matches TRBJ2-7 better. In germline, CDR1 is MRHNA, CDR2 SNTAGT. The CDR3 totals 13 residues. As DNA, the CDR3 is TGTGCCAGCAGTGGCGAACTAGGCAATGAGCAGTACTTC. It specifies CASSGELGNEQYF.

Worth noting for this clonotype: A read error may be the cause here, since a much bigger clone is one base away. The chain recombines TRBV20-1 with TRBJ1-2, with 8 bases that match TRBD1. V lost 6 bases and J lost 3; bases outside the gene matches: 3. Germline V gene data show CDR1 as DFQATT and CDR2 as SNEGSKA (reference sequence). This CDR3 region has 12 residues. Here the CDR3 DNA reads TGCAGTGCCGAGACAGGGGACTATGGCTACACCTTC. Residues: CSAETGDYGYTF.

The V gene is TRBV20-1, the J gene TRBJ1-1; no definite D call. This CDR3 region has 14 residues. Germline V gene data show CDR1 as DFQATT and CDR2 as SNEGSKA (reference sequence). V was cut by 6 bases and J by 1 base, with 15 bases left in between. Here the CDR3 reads CSAQAQVTNTEAFF. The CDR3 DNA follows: TGCAGTGCCCAAGCCCAAGTCACGAACACTGAAGCTTTCTTT.